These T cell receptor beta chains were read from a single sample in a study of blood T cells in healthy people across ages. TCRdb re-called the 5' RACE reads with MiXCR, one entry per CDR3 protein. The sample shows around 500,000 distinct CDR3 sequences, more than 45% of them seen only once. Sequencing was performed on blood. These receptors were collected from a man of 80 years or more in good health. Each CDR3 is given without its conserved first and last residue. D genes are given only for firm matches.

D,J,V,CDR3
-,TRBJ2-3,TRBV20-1,SAADPLDTQY
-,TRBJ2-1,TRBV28,ASSLNHYEQF
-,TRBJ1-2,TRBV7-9,ASSWTDNYGYT
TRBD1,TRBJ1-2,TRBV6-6,ASSYPGQDYGYT
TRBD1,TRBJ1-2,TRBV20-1,SAREDRERGYT
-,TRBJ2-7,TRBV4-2,ASSQVTAGDPGEQY
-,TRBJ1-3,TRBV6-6,ASSIIQGTGNTIY
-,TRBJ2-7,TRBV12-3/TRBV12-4,ASSFDRFEQY
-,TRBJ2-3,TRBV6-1,ASKPRGAGGETDTQY
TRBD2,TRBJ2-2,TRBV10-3,AISESLAGGRTGELF
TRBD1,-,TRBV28,ASSLGQPNYEQY
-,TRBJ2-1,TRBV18,ASSQGLENEQF
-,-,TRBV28,ASGNIFYEQY
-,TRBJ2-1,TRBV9,ASSVGTASSYNEQF
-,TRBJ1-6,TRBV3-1,ASSQRSPLH
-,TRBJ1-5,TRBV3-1,ASSQAGQGMSNQPQH
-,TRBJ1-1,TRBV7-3,ASSALRDSEAF
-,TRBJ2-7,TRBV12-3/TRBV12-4,ASSVSHQAYEQY
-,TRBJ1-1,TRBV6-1,ASSGSWPEAF
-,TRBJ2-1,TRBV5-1,ASSPGPNNEQF
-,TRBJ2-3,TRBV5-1,ANKTVSTDMQY
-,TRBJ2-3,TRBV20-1,SATIQSDTQY
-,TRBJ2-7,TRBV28,ASTSLRGLTYEQY
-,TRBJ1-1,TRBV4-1,ASSQVRQIQNTEAF
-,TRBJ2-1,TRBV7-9,ASSHPPGQPGDNEQF
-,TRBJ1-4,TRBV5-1,ASSTGTGYNEKLF
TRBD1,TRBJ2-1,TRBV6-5,ASSYDGTANYNEQF
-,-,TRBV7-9,ASSLAHGLSYNEQY
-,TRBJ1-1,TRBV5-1,ASRFAPRGTEAF
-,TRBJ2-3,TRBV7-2,ASSLIQGRFDTQY
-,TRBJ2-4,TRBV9,ASSVDPGEGVKNIQY
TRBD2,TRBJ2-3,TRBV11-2,ASSRGTSGMSTDTQY
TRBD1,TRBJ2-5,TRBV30,AWSLNPGTGQETQY
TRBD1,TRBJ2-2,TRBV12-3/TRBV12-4,ASSKGTGETTGELF
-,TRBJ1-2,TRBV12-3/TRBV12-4,ASSLTRGLYGYT
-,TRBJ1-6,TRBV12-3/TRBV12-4,ASWQASHNSPLH
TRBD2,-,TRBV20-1,SAEIPSGGADEQY
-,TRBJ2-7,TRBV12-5,ASGLARPPYYEQY
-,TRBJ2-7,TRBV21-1,ASSEPGRVYSYEQY
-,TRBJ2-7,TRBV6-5,ASGYLPGVATYEQY